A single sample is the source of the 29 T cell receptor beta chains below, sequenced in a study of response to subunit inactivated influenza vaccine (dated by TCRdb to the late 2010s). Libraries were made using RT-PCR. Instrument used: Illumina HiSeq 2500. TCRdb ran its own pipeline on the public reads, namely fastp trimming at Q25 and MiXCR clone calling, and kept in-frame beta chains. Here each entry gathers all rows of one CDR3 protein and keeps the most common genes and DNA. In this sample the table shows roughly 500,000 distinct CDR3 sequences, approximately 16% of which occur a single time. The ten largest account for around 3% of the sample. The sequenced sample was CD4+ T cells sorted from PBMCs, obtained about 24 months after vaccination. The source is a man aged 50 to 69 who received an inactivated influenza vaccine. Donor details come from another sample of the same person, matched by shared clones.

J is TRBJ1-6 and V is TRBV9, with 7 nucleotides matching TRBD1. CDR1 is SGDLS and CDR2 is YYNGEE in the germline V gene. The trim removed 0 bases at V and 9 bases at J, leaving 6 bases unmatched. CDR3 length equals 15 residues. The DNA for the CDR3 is TGTGCCAGCAGCGTAGGGGACAGTAATATTTCACCCCTCCACTTT. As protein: CASSVGDSNISPLHF.

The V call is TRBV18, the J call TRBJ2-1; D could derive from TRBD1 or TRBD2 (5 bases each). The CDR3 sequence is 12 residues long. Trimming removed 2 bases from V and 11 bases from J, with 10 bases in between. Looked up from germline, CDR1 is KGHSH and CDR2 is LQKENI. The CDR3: CASSPDTGQQFF. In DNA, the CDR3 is TGTGCCAGCTCACCAGATACGGGGCAGCAGTTCTTC.

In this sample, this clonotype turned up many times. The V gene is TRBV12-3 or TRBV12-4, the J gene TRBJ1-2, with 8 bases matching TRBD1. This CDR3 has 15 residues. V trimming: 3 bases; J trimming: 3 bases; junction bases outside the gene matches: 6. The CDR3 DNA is TGTGCCAGCAGTTTCTGGGACAGGTCTCACTATGGCTACACCTTC. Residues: CASSFWDRSHYGYTF.

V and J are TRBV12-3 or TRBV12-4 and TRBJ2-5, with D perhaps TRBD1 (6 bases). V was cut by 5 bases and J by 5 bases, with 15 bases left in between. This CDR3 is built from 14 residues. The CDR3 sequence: CASSGDMDGETQYF. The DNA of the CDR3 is TGTGCCAGCAGTGGGGACATGGATGGGGAGACCCAGTACTTC.

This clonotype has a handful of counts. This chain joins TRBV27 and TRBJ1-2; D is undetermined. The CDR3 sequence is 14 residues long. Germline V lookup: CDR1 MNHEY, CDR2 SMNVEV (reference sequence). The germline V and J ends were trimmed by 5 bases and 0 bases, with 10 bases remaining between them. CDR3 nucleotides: TGTGCCAGCAGTGCAGGAAGAGCTAACTATGGCTACACCTTC. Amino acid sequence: CASSAGRANYGYTF.

CDR3 loop: CASSQLTSGGNNEQFF. In DNA, the CDR3 is TGCGCCAGCAGCCAGTTAACTAGCGGGGGGAACAATGAGCAGTTCTTC. V gene TRBV5-1 combines with J gene TRBJ2-1; TRBD2 agrees at 12 bases. V dropped 4 bases and J dropped 5; count of bases not matched to a gene: 7. The CDR3 is made up of 16 amino acids. Germline V gene lookup returns CDR1 SGHRS and CDR2 YFSETQ.

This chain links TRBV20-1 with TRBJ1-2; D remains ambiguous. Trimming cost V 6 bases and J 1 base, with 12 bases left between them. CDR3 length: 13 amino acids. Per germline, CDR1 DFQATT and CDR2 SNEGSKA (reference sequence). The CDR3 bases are TGCAGTGCCATAGCGAACTTTAACTATGGCTACACCTTC. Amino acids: CSAIANFNYGYTF.

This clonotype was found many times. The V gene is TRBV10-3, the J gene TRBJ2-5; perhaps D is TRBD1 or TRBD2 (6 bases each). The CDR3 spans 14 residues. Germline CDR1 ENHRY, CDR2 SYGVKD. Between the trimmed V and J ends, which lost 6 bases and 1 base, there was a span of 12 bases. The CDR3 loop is CAISSEGGQETQYF. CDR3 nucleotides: TGTGCCATCAGCAGCGAGGGGGGCCAAGAGACCCAGTACTTC.

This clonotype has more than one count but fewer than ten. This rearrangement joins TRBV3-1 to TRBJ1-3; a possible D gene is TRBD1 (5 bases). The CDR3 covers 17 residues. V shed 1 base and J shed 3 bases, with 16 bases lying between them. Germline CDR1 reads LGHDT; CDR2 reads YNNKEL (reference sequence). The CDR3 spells CASSQVVLAGNGNTIYF. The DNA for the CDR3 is TGTGCCAGCAGCCAAGTGGTGTTGGCAGGGAATGGAAACACCATATATTTT.

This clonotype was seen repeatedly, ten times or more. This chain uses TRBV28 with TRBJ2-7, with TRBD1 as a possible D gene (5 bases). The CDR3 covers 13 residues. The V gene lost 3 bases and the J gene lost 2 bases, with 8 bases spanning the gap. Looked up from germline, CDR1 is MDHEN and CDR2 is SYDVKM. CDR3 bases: TGTGCCAGCAGTTTGGCAGGGCCCTACGAGCAGTACTTC. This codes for CASSLAGPYEQYF.

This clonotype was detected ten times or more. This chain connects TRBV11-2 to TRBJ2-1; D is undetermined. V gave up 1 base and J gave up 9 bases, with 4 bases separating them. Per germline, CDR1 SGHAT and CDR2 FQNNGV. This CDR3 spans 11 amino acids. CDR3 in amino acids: CASSLALEQFF. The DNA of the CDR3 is TGTGCCAGCAGCTTAGCGCTTGAGCAGTTCTTC.

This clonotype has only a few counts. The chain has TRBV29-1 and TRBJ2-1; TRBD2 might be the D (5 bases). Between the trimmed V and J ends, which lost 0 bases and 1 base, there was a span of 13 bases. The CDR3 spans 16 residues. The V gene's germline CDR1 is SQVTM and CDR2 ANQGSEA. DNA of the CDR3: TGCAGCGTTGAAGATTCGGGGTTGGCGTCCTACAATGAGCAGTTCTTC. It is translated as CSVEDSGLASYNEQFF.

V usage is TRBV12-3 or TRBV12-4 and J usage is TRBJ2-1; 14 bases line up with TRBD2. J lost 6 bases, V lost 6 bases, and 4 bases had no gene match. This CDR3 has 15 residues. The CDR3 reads CASSRLAGGRNEQFF. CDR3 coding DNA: TGTGCCAGCAGCAGACTAGCGGGGGGGCGCAATGAGCAGTTCTTC.

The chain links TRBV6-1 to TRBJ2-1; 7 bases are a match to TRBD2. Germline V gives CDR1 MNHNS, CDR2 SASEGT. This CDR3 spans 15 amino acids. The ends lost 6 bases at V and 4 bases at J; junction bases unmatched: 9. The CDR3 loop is CASSQTGGPYNEQFF. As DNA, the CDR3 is TGTGCCAGCAGCCAGACGGGGGGACCTTACAATGAGCAGTTCTTC.

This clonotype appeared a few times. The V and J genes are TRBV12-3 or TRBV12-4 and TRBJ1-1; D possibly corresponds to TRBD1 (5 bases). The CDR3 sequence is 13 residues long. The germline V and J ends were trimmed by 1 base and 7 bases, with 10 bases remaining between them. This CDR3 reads CASSLGGRGEAFF. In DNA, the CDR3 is TGTGCCAGCAGTTTAGGGGGAAGGGGTGAAGCTTTCTTT.

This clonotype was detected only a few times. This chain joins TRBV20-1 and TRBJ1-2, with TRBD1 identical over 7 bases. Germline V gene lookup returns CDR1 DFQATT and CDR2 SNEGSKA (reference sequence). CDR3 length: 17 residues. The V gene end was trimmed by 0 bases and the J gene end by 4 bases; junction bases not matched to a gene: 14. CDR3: CSARDRNLNRDSYGYTF. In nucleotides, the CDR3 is TGCAGTGCTAGAGATCGAAATTTGAACCGGGACAGCTATGGCTACACCTTC.

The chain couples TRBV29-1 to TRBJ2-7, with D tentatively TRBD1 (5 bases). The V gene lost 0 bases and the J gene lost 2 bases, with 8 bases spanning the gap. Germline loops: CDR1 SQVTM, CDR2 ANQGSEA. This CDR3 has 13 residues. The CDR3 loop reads CSVEDSRAYEQYF. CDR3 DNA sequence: TGCAGCGTTGAAGATTCCAGGGCCTACGAGCAGTACTTC.

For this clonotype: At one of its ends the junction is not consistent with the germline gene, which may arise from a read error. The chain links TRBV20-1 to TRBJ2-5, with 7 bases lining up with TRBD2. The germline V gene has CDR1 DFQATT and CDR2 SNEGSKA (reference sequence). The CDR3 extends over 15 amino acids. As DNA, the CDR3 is TGCAGTGCTAGACTAGCGGAGCTAAACCAGGAGACCCAGTACTTC. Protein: CSARLAELNQETQYF.

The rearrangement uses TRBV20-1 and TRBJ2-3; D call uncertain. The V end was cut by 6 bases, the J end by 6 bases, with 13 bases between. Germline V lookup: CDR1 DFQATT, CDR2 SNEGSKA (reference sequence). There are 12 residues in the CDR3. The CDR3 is CSAGLQLDTQYF. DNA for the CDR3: TGCAGTGCGGGTCTCCAACTGGATACGCAGTATTTT.

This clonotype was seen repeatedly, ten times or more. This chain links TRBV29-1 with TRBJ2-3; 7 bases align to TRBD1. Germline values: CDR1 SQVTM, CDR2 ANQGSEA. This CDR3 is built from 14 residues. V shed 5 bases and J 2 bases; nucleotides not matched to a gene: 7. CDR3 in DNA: TGCAGCGTTTCTCCGGGACAGTCCACAGATACGCAGTATTTT. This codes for CSVSPGQSTDTQYF.

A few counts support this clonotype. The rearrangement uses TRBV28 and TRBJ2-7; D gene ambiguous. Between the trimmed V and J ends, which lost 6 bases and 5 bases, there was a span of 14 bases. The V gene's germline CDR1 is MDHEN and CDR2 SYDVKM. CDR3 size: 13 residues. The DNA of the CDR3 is TGTGCCAGCAGCCCTCCAGGACGGGACGAGCAGTACTTC. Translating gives CASSPPGRDEQYF.

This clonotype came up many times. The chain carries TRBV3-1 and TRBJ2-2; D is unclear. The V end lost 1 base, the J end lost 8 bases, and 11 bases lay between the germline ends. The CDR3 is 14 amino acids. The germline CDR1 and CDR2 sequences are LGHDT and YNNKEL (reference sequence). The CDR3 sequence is CASSQGATSGELFF. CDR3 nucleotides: TGTGCCAGCAGCCAAGGGGCCACGTCGGGGGAGCTGTTTTTT.

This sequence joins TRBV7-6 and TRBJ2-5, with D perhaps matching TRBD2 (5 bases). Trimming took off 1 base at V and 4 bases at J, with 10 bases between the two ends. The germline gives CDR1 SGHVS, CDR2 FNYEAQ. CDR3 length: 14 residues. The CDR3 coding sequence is TGTGCCAGCAGCTTAGTAGGAGGAAGAGAGACCCAGTACTTC. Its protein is CASSLVGGRETQYF.

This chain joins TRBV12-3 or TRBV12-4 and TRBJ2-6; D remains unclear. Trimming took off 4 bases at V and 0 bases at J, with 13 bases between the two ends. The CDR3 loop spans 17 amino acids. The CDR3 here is CASSSPLYVSGANVLTF. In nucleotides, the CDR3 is TGTGCCAGCAGTTCTCCTTTATATGTCTCTGGGGCCAACGTCCTGACTTTC.

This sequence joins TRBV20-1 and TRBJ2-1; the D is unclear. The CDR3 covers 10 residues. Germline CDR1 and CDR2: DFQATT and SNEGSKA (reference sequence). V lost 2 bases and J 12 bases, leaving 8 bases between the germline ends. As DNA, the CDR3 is TGCAGTGCTAGATTGGTAGGGCAGTTCTTC. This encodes CSARLVGQFF.

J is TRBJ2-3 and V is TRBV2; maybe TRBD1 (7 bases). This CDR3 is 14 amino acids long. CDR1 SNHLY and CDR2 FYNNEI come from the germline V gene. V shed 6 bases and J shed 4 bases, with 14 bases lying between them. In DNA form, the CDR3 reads TGTGCCAGCAGGATCGGAGGGGGCGCAGATACGCAGTATTTT. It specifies CASRIGGGADTQYF.

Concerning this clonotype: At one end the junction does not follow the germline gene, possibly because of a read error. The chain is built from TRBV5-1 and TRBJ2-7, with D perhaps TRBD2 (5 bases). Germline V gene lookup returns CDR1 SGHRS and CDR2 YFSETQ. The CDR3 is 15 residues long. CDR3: CTSSLEVLPSYEQYF. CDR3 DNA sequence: TGCACCAGCAGCTTGGAGGTATTGCCGTCCTACGAGCAGTACTTC.

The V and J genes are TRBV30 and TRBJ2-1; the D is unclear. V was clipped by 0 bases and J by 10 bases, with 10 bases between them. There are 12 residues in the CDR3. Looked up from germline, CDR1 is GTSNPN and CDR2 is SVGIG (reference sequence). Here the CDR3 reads CAWSVPGSEQFF. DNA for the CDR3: TGTGCCTGGAGTGTACCGGGTTCCGAGCAGTTCTTC.

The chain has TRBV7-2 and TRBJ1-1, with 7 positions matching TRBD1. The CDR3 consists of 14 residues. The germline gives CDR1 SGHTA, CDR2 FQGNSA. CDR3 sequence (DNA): TGTGCTCACAGCACCGGGACAGTGAACACTGAAGCTTTCTTT. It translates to CAHSTGTVNTEAFF.